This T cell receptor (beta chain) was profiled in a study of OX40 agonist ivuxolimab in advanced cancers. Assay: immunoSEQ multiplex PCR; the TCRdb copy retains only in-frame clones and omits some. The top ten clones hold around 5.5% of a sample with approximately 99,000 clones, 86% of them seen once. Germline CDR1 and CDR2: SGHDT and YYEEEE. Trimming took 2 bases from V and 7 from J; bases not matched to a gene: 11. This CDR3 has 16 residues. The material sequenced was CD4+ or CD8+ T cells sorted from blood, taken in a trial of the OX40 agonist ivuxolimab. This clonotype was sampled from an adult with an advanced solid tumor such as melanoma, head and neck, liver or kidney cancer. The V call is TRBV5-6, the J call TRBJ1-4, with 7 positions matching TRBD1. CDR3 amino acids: CASSLYRGSFGEKLFF. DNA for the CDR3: TGTGCCAGCAGCTTATACAGGGGAAGCTTTGGTGAAAAACTGTTTTTT.